This TCR beta chain comes out of a study of response to subunit inactivated influenza vaccine. Germline V gives CDR1 LGHNA, CDR2 YSLEER. This CDR3 is built from 17 residues. Trimming at V came to 10 bases and at J to 4 bases, leaving 17 bases not matched to a gene. Each CDR3 protein gets one entry after TCRdb re-called the RT-PCR reads with MiXCR. The sample consists of about 540,000 distinct CDR3 sequences, approximately 22% of them appearing once. A further study also used this sample, focusing on T cells expressing NK-cell markers. That investigation notes: Libraries used 5'RACE template switching adding universal primer site and UMIs. Similarly, these clonotypes led the CD3+CD56-NKG2C+ fraction as well in a handful of donors.

Sample: CD4+ T cells sorted from PBMCs, taken about 12 days after vaccination. The V gene is TRBV4-3, the J gene TRBJ1-5; 9 bases align to TRBD1. The sequence was collected from a man in his forties or fifties who received an inactivated influenza vaccine. The CDR3 DNA reads as TGCGCCATTAGCCAAGACTGGGACAGGGACCCAAATCAGCCCCAGCATTTT. Protein: CAISQDWDRDPNQPQHF.